This T cell receptor beta chain was sequenced for a study of control samples from healthy donors and cancer patients. Only one count was recorded for this clone. This table comes from immunoSEQ multiplex PCR, and its TCRdb copy is limited to in-frame clones, with some not included. Of 98,000 or so clones in the sample, 75% to 85% were seen once. V was cut by 6 bases and J by 6 bases, with 15 bases left in between. The length of the CDR3 is 13 residues. Sequencing input: blood. The origin of this receptor is a woman in her 30s in good health. The chain carries TRBV12-3 or TRBV12-4 and TRBJ2-7; unclear D gene. The CDR3 coding sequence is TGTGCCAGCAGGCCCGGAAGTCGGTCCGAGCAGTACTTC. The encoded protein is CASRPGSRSEQYF.